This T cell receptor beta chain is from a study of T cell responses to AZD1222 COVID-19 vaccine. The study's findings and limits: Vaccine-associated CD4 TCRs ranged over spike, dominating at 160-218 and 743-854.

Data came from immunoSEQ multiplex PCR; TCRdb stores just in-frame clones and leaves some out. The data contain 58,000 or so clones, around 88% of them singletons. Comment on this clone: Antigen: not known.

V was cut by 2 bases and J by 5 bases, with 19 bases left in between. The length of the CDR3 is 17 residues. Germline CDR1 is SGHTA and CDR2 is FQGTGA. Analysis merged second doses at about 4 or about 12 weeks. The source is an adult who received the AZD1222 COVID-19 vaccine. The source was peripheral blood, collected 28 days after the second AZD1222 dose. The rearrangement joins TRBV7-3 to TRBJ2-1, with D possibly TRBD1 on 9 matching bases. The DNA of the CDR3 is TGTGCCAGCAGCTTAGGCCCCGGGAGGGACAGGGACAATGAGCAGTTCTTC. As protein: CASSLGPGRDRDNEQFF.